This TCR beta chain is from a study of blood T cell repertoires in COVID-19 (dated by TCRdb to between 2020 and 2021). Concerning the study at large: Samples covering the acute and convalescent phases of COVID-19 were provided by collaborators in the United States, Italy and Spain. Where available, HLA class I and class II types were obtained from metadata supplied by the sample provider rather than from assay-based typing. Samples came from the ongoing ImmuneRACE study (first 160 participants) plus 1,254 subjects from 6 global collaborators. A de-identified subject ID, COVID-19 status, age in years and sex were almost always included in the sample metadata. A freely available public database, intended as a resource for researchers studying the immune response to SARS-CoV-2, is where the repertoires were released. Deeply sampled blood TCRbeta repertoires from subjects exposed to, actively infected with, or recovered from COVID-19 were included in the dataset. The prospective study material was composed of cDNA or gDNA derived from T cells, B-cell-depleted T cells, or PBMCs.

What the research found in general, with its limitations: The amount of clinical and demographic metadata varied by source and participant and was provided uncurated.

With respect to this clone: What this receptor recognizes is not known. Within one base of it there is no much larger clone, and no base qualities were kept.

In the prospective study, participants were roughly 18 to 95 years old, resided in approximately 22 geographic areas of the United States, and were enrolled through a virtual design. In the prospective study, participants were assigned to cohorts based on the clinical history participants reported in a screening survey and a study questionnaire. A participant counted as exposed if, within 2 weeks of entering the study, that participant had been in contact with someone who had a PCR-confirmed or clinician-diagnosed COVID-19 case. In the prospective study, mobile phlebotomists collected whole blood, serum and a nasopharyngeal or oropharyngeal swab from each participant. Over an approximately 2-month period, participants in the prospective study had the option of providing additional blood draws and questionnaires. Prospective study blood samples were shipped either frozen or at room temperature before DNA extraction.

The immunoSEQ Assay, a bias-controlled multiplex PCR, was used to amplify TCRbeta CDR3 regions from genomic DNA. As for the original processing: The number of nucleated cells in each sample was estimated from the amplification of reference gene primers within the assay. To quantify the absolute abundance of each unique TCRbeta CDR3 rearrangement, sequence reads were collapsed and filtered. For each sample, productive Simpson clonality was calculated as the square root of Simpson's diversity index across productive rearrangements. TCRdb holds this immuneACCESS table with in-frame rearrangements only. Some clones are missing; in checked studies, unresolved V genes explain under half, and the rest has no known cause. V and J calls and clone size are copied from that table; D and trimming were computed from the DNA. In this sample the table shows fewer than 250,000 clones, roughly four fifths of which occur a single time. The ten largest clones represent approximately 4.8% of the sample.

V ends up 6 bases short and J 5 bases short, with an unmatched junction base count of 13. The CDR3 measures 15 amino acids from cysteine to phenylalanine. Solely the CDR3 DNA is kept, with 45 bases framed from the first base. Looking up the germline V gene yields CDR1 SQVTM and CDR2 ANQGSEA. The sequenced sample was PBMCs or T cells enriched from blood (not recorded which). This receptor was taken from a woman between 50 and 59 years old who had been exposed to COVID-19. This sequence uses TRBV29-1 and TRBJ1-2, and 9 bases in between align with TRBD1. The DNA reads TGCAGCGTAACCCGGGACAGGGAGGGTCCTTATGGCTACACCTTC. It translates to CSVTRDREGPYGYTF.